The 25 T cell receptor beta chains below were found in one sample sequenced in a study of cytomegalovirus exposure and HLA in healthy donors. The PCR was carried out with 60 Vbeta primers and 13 Jbeta primers. The repertoire was sequenced with immunoSEQ multiplex PCR; TCRdb's copy has only in-frame clones and lacks some. The table gives more than 95,000 clones; the top ten clones make up roughly 2.7% of it. Material for sequencing was PBMCs. Source of these receptors: a man aged 30 to 45 in good health and CMV-seronegative.

The chain has TRBV4-3 and TRBJ2-1; TRBD2 matches at 9 bases. V lost 0 bases, J lost 2 bases, and 5 bases stayed unmatched. Germline lookup yields CDR1 LGHNA and CDR2 YSLEER. The CDR3 spans 17 residues. CDR3 nucleotide sequence: TGCGCCAGCAGCCAAGACGGCGGGAGGGCCCCCTACAATGAGCAGTTCTTC. It translates to CASSQDGGRAPYNEQFF.

The CDR3 here is CSVRDRVNTEAFF. CDR3 sequence (DNA): TGCAGCGTCAGGGACAGAGTGAACACTGAAGCTTTCTTT. This chain uses TRBV29-1 with TRBJ1-1; the match to TRBD1 covers 7 bases. Germline V gene lookup returns CDR1 SQVTM and CDR2 ANQGSEA. After removal of 6 bases from V and 0 bases from J, the junction contained 4 bases not matched to a gene. This CDR3 spans 13 amino acids.

V is TRBV4-1 and J is TRBJ1-1; D might be TRBD1 (6 bases). With 2 bases removed from V and 3 bases from J, the gap between germline ends came to 7 bases. Germline V gene data show CDR1 as MGHRA and CDR2 as YSYEKL. The CDR3 is made up of 13 amino acids. CDR3 sequence reads: CASSQQGYTEAFF. In nucleotides, the CDR3 is TGCGCCAGCAGCCAACAGGGGTACACTGAAGCTTTCTTT.

This chain uses TRBV5-6 with TRBJ2-3; D unclear. V was clipped by 8 bases and J by 0 bases, with 10 bases between them. Per the germline V gene, CDR1 is SGHDT and CDR2 is YYEEEE. This CDR3 is built from 13 residues. The CDR3 sequence: CASAQTSTDTQYF. The CDR3 DNA sequence: TGTGCCAGTGCGCAGACTAGCACAGATACGCAGTATTTT.

The V call is TRBV27, the J call TRBJ2-2; 7 nucleotides align to TRBD2. V was pared by 6 bases and J by 2 bases, with 18 bases of the junction left unmatched. Germline assignment: CDR1 MNHEY and CDR2 SMNVEV (reference sequence). The CDR3 totals 19 residues. This CDR3 reads CASRLEGGPDGFNTGELFF. CDR3 in DNA: TGTGCCAGCAGATTGGAGGGAGGGCCGGATGGCTTCAACACCGGGGAGCTGTTTTTT.

The genes are TRBV28 and TRBJ1-1; D is unclear. Germline lookup yields CDR1 MDHEN and CDR2 SYDVKM. The CDR3 extends over 12 amino acids. Trimming took 11 bases from V and 5 from J, leaving 15 bases between them. This chain's CDR3 is CAGSEGETEAFF. The CDR3, as DNA: TGTGCCGGCTCGGAGGGCGAGACTGAAGCTTTCTTT.

V is TRBV15 and J is TRBJ2-3, with D maybe TRBD1 (5 bases). CDR3 size: 17 residues. Germline lookup yields CDR1 LNHNV and CDR2 YYDKDF (reference sequence). The V end was cut by 3 bases, the J end by 2 bases, with 18 bases between. The CDR3 DNA sequence: TGTGCCACCAGCAGTAGTACCGAAGGACACTACACAGATACGCAGTATTTT. Protein sequence: CATSSSTEGHYTDTQYF.

This chain uses TRBV30 with TRBJ1-6, with unresolved D. V was pared by 0 bases and J by 5 bases, with 17 bases between. Looked up from germline, CDR1 is GTSNPN and CDR2 is SVGIG (reference sequence). CDR3 length: 17 residues. CDR3 in amino acids: CAWSVPRGRRNNSPLHF. CDR3 nucleotide sequence: TGTGCCTGGAGTGTACCCCGAGGGCGGAGGAATAATTCACCCCTCCACTTT.

This chain connects TRBV2 to TRBJ1-1; D call uncertain. CDR3 length: 13 residues. Per germline, CDR1 SNHLY and CDR2 FYNNEI. Deletions cut 3 bases from V and 11 bases from J, with 16 bases between. CDR3 residues: CASSDQQEASAFF. CDR3 DNA: TGTGCCAGCAGTGACCAGCAGGAGGCGTCGGCTTTCTTT.

The chain uses TRBV7-2 and TRBJ2-1; TRBD2 is a possible D gene (5 bases). CDR1 and CDR2 (germline): SGHTA, FQGNSA. The V gene lost 1 base and the J gene lost 2 bases, with 9 bases spanning the gap. The CDR3 runs to 15 residues. CDR3 region: CASSLDSGAYNEQFF. CDR3 coding DNA: TGTGCCAGCAGCTTAGACTCCGGGGCCTACAATGAGCAGTTCTTC. Drawing the rest from reference TRBV7-2 and TRBJ2-1, the complete variable domain is GAGVSQSPSNKVTEKGKDVELRCDPISGHTALYWYRQSLGQGLEFLIYFQGNSAPDKSGLPSDRFSAERTGGSVSTLTIQRTQQEDSAVYLCASSLDSGAYNEQFFGPGTRLTVL.

V is TRBV19 and J is TRBJ2-7; 10 bases fit TRBD2. CDR3 length equals 14 residues. Trimming cost V 0 bases and J 6 bases; bases outside gene matches: 2. Germline lookup yields CDR1 LNHDA and CDR2 SQIVND (reference sequence). CDR3 residues: CASSIEGTSAEQYF. The DNA of the CDR3 is TGTGCCAGTAGTATAGAAGGGACTAGCGCCGAGCAGTACTTC.

The chain couples TRBV10-2 to TRBJ2-1, with 9 bases lining up with TRBD2. The CDR3 runs to 14 residues. V was clipped by 8 bases and J by 9 bases; unmatched bases: 11. Germline CDR1 reads WSHSY; CDR2 reads SAAADI. CDR3 loop: CASGVAGETGEQFF. Here the CDR3 DNA reads TGCGCCAGCGGGGTAGCGGGAGAAACGGGTGAGCAGTTCTTC.

This chain connects TRBV4-1 to TRBJ2-7, with D maybe TRBD2 (7 bases). CDR3 length equals 15 residues. Germline assignment: CDR1 MGHRA and CDR2 YSYEKL. V was clipped by 3 bases and J by 2 bases, with 14 bases between them. The CDR3 protein is CASSHPGGSPYEQYF. CDR3 coding DNA: TGCGCCAGCAGCCACCCGGGGGGCAGTCCCTACGAGCAGTACTTC.

The rearrangement links TRBV5-1 to TRBJ2-7, with a weak D call TRBD1 (6 bases). This CDR3 spans 13 amino acids. Germline-derived CDR1 and CDR2 are SGHRS and YFSETQ. The V and J ends lost 4 bases and 5 bases respectively, with 13 bases between them. The CDR3 here is CASSEQGYDEQYF. CDR3 coding DNA: TGCGCCAGCAGCGAACAGGGTTACGACGAGCAGTACTTC.

The chain joins TRBV30 to TRBJ2-2; tentative D call: TRBD2 (6 bases). The germline V gene has CDR1 GTSNPN and CDR2 SVGIG (reference sequence). V gave up 0 bases and J gave up 4 bases, with 6 bases separating them. This CDR3 spans 13 amino acids. The CDR3 loop reads CAWSVEGTGELFF. CDR3 coding DNA: TGTGCCTGGAGTGTGGAGGGCACCGGGGAGCTGTTTTTT. The full variable domain, with the rest looked up from reference TRBV30 and TRBJ2-2, is SQTIHQWPATLVQPVGSPLSLECTVEGTSNPNLYWYRQAAGRGLQLLFYSVGIGQISSEVPQNLSASRPQDRQFILSSKKLLLSDSGFYLCAWSVEGTGELFFGEGSRLTVL.

CDR3 sequence: CSAKKLETQYF. In DNA, the CDR3 is TGCAGTGCCAAAAAACTGGAGACCCAGTACTTC. The V call is TRBV20-1, the J call TRBJ2-5; no definite D call. This CDR3 contains 11 residues. V dropped 6 bases and J dropped 5 bases, with 10 bases sitting between them. CDR1 is DFQATT, CDR2 SNEGSKA, per germline (reference sequence).

This chain links TRBV6-5 with TRBJ2-3; 10 nucleotides line up with TRBD2. This CDR3 is built from 16 residues. Germline CDR1 reads MNHEY; CDR2 reads SVGAGI. V lost 2 bases and J lost 3; bases outside the gene matches: 5. The CDR3 DNA reads as TGTGCCAGCAGTTACAGCGGGAGGGCGGTTACAGATACGCAGTATTTT. It translates to CASSYSGRAVTDTQYF.

The CDR3 coding sequence is TGTGCCAGCAGAGACGGAGGGTGGAGGTACAATGAGCAGTTCTTC. As protein: CASRDGGWRYNEQFF. This chain links TRBV27 with TRBJ2-1; tentative D call: TRBD2 (6 bases). V lost 6 bases and J 4 bases, leaving 16 bases between the germline ends. Germline assignment: CDR1 MNHEY and CDR2 SMNVEV (reference sequence). The CDR3 is 15 amino acids.

The chain carries TRBV2 and TRBJ2-7; D is ambiguous. The CDR3 is 14 residues long. The germline gives CDR1 SNHLY, CDR2 FYNNEI. V lost 6 bases, J lost 2 bases, and 14 bases lay in between. The CDR3: CASSLYTPPYEQYF. The CDR3 DNA sequence: TGTGCCAGCAGCCTGTATACTCCGCCCTACGAGCAGTACTTC.

The chain employs TRBV10-2 and TRBJ2-3, with D perhaps matching TRBD2 (6 bases). CDR1 WSHSY and CDR2 SAAADI come from the germline V gene. The CDR3 totals 12 residues. Trimming left V 8 bases short and J 12 bases short, with 18 bases between. Here the CDR3 DNA reads TGCGCCAGCGGCGCGGGGCGCCTCTCACAGTATTTT. Its protein is CASGAGRLSQYF.

This chain connects TRBV18 to TRBJ1-1; D gene uncertain. Germline V gives CDR1 KGHSH, CDR2 LQKENI. The CDR3 totals 13 residues. V dropped 2 bases and J dropped 1 base, with 5 bases sitting between them. The CDR3 sequence is CASSPGRNTEAFF. CDR3 sequence (DNA): TGTGCCAGCTCACCAGGGAGGAACACTGAAGCTTTCTTT. The full variable domain, with the rest looked up from reference TRBV18 and TRBJ1-1, is NAGVMQNPRHLVRRRGQEARLRCSPMKGHSHVYWYRQLPEEGLKFMVYLQKENIIDESGMPKERFSAEFPKEGPSILRIQQVVRGDSAAYFCASSPGRNTEAFFGQGTRLTVV.

The chain uses TRBV27 and TRBJ1-2, with D tentatively TRBD1 (5 bases). The CDR3 sequence is 14 residues long. CDR1 is MNHEY and CDR2 is SMNVEV in the germline V gene (reference sequence). Between the trimmed V and J ends, which lost 5 bases and 2 bases, there was a span of 12 bases. The CDR3 sequence is CASSPSGGNYGYTF. In DNA, the CDR3 is TGTGCCAGCAGTCCCTCTGGGGGGAACTATGGCTACACCTTC.

The chain couples TRBV7-2 to TRBJ1-4, with 10 bases lining up with TRBD1. Germline CDR1 SGHTA, CDR2 FQGNSA. CDR3 length equals 15 residues. Unmatched junction bases numbered 5, after V lost 5 bases and J lost 5 bases. CDR3 amino acids: CASSLGQGGNEKLFF. The CDR3 DNA follows: TGTGCCAGCAGCCTTGGACAGGGGGGGAATGAAAAACTGTTTTTT.

V gene TRBV7-2 combines with J gene TRBJ2-3; 13 positions match TRBD2. The CDR3 runs 15 residues. J lost 7 bases, V lost 5 bases, and 6 bases had no gene match. From germline, CDR1 is SGHTA and CDR2 FQGNSA. DNA for the CDR3: TGTGCCAGCAGCGTTGGACTAGCGGGAGTGAATACGCAGTATTTT. Its protein is CASSVGLAGVNTQYF.

The rearrangement joins TRBV30 to TRBJ2-7, with D maybe TRBD2 (6 bases). Looked up from germline, CDR1 is GTSNPN and CDR2 is SVGIG (reference sequence). Deletions cut 3 bases from V and 5 bases from J, with 17 bases between. The CDR3 spans 14 residues. CDR3: CAWSKVEGSHEQYF. In DNA, the CDR3 is TGTGCCTGGAGCAAAGTGGAGGGGTCTCACGAGCAGTACTTC.